A selection of T cell receptor beta chains follows, all from one sample in a study of response to subunit inactivated influenza vaccine. TCRdb re-derived calls from the RT-PCR reads in MiXCR, one entry per CDR3 protein. The sample lists just under 550,000 distinct CDR3 sequences, 20% to 25% occurring once. These same records also appear under a second study, on T cells expressing NK-cell markers.

Sequenced here: CD4+ T cells sorted from PBMCs, sampled approximately 13 days after vaccination. These TCRs come from a man between 50 and 59 years old who received an inactivated influenza vaccine. CDR3s include the opening cysteine and the closing phenylalanine or tryptophan. The D gene is left open where the match is weak. A row's size may be missing; if present it is once, few, many or a size class.

. TRBJ2-2 TRBV5-1 many TGCGCCAGCAGCTTGGCACAGTACACCGGGGAGCTGTTTTTT CASSLAQYTGELFF
. TRBJ1-5 TRBV4-1 . TGCGCCAGCAGCCAAGGGCAGGGATATAGCAATCAGCCCCAGCATTTT CASSQGQGYSNQPQHF
TRBD2 TRBJ2-1 TRBV24-1 few TGTGCCACCAGTGGCGGTCTAGCGGGAGAGTACAATGAGCAGTTCTTC CATSGGLAGEYNEQFF
TRBD2 TRBJ2-1 TRBV10-3 . TGTGCCATCAGTAAAGGGACTAGCGGGAGTTTCGTCCTCTACAATGAGCAGTTCTTC CAISKGTSGSFVLYNEQFF
. TRBJ1-1 TRBV6-1 few TGTGCCGCGCGTCGGGACACGGGGACTGAAGCTTTCTTT CAARRDTGTEAFF
. TRBJ1-4 TRBV28 . TGTGCCAGCAGTTTAGGGGGAATTAATGAAAAACTGTTTTTT CASSLGGINEKLFF
TRBD1 TRBJ1-1 TRBV6-2/TRBV6-3 few TGTGCCAGCAGTACCCGACAGGGTTACTCCTTCCCTGAAGCTTTCTTT CASSTRQGYSFPEAFF
. TRBJ2-7 TRBV9 once TGTGCCAGCCACTGGCAGGGTAGGTACGAGCAGTACTTC CASHWQGRYEQYF
. TRBJ1-2 TRBV30 few TGTGCCTGGAGTTTCCAAACGGGGGGCTACACCTTC CAWSFQTGGYTF
. TRBJ1-3 TRBV5-5 few TGTGCCAGCAGCCTCCTTACCGGGACGTCTGGAAACACCATATATTTT CASSLLTGTSGNTIYF
. TRBJ2-3 TRBV3-1 . TGTGCCAGCAGCCAAGTTTCGATCTCTAGCACAGATACGCAGTATTTT CASSQVSISSTDTQYF
. TRBJ2-3 TRBV4-1 . TGCGCCAGCAGCCAAGATAGCGGAGGTCGGACAGATACGCAGTATTTT CASSQDSGGRTDTQYF
TRBD2 TRBJ2-3 TRBV7-2 . TGTGCCAGCAGCTTAATGAGCGGGGCGCAGTATTTT CASSLMSGAQYF
TRBD1 TRBJ2-7 TRBV14 few TGTGCCAGCAGCCATTCCCGGGACAGGGGTGGATACGAGCAGTACTTC CASSHSRDRGGYEQYF
TRBD2 TRBJ2-1 TRBV20-1 . TGCAGTGCCGTCCTAGCGGGAGAGACCTACAATGAGCAGTTCTTC CSAVLAGETYNEQFF
. TRBJ2-1 TRBV4-3 few TGCGCCAGCAGCCAAGATCTAGTAGGGGCGGTCTACAATGAGCAGTTCTTC CASSQDLVGAVYNEQFF
. TRBJ2-3 TRBV6-2/TRBV6-3 . TGTGCCAGCAGTTACTCGACGTGGACTCCCACAGATACGCAGTATTTT CASSYSTWTPTDTQYF
. TRBJ1-5 TRBV9 . TGTGCCAGCAGCGAAGGTGGCAGAAGGGATCAGCCCCAGCATTTT CASSEGGRRDQPQHF
TRBD1 TRBJ1-5 TRBV19 . TGTGCCAGTAGTTACTACTCCGGGACAGGTAATCAGCCCCAGCATTTT CASSYYSGTGNQPQHF
. TRBJ2-3 TRBV5-6 few TGTGCCAGCAGCTTAACAGCGGCCCCGTCAATGGGGACAGATACGCAGTATTTT CASSLTAAPSMGTDTQYF
. TRBJ2-3 TRBV12-3/TRBV12-4 few TGTGCCAGCCTTAGCTACGGCACAGATACGCAGTATTTT CASLSYGTDTQYF
. TRBJ2-5 TRBV23-1 . TGCGCCAGCAGTCAATCCCGGGACTCCCAAGAGACCCAGTACTTC CASSQSRDSQETQYF
. TRBJ2-7 TRBV3-1 few TGTGCCAGCAGCCAAGGCACGGTATCCTACGAGCAGTACTTC CASSQGTVSYEQYF
TRBD1 TRBJ2-5 TRBV7-2 . TGTGCCAGCAGCCCGGACAGGGGGCGCCCCCAGACCCAGTACTTC CASSPDRGRPQTQYF
. TRBJ2-3 TRBV7-2 few TGTGCCAGCAGGATGGGACCTGGCAAGACAGATACGCAGTATTTT CASRMGPGKTDTQYF
TRBD1 TRBJ1-2 TRBV7-2 few TGTGCCAGCAGCTTACCCCCGACAGGGGGTTCTGGCTACACCTTC CASSLPPTGGSGYTF
. TRBJ2-7 TRBV14 . TGTGCCAGCAGCCAAGGGTCCGGATTACCTATCTACGAGCAGTACTTC CASSQGSGLPIYEQYF
. TRBJ2-1 TRBV15 . TGTGCCACCAGCAGAGTAAACAGCCTGAGTGAGCAGTTCTTC CATSRVNSLSEQFF
TRBD1 TRBJ2-1 TRBV19 few TGTGCCAGTAGTATAGAAGGGACAGGGCACAATGAGCAGTTCTTC CASSIEGTGHNEQFF
. TRBJ1-4 TRBV5-1 few TGCGCCAGCAGCTTCCAGGGTCAGGATGAAAAACTGTTTTTT CASSFQGQDEKLFF
TRBD2 TRBJ2-7 TRBV20-1 few TGCAGTGCTAGAGATCGCCGACTAGCGGAAGCCTACGAGCAGTACTTC CSARDRRLAEAYEQYF
. TRBJ1-4 TRBV7-2 . TGTGCCAGCAGCTCCCTATTGGGTTATGGCGAAAAACTGTTTTTT CASSSLLGYGEKLFF
TRBD1 TRBJ2-2 TRBV10-3 few TGTGCCGTAACCTCCACAGGGGCCCACACCGGGGAGCTGTTTTTT CAVTSTGAHTGELFF
. TRBJ2-7 TRBV18 few TGTGCCAGCTCACCGCCGGGTCTCCCCTACGAGCAGTACTTC CASSPPGLPYEQYF